This T cell receptor (beta chain) was observed in a study of blood T cell repertoires in COVID-19. Study-wide context: T cells, B-cell-depleted T cells, or PBMCs provided the cDNA or gDNA that served as material.

This clone showed up just once. The CDR3 runs to 16 residues. CDR1 and CDR2 (germline): SGHNT, YYREEE (reference sequence). V lost 0 bases and J lost 0, with 9 bases in between. Sequenced by immunoSEQ multiplex PCR; TCRdb stores in-frame clones only, minus some. The sample records around 150,000 clones, around 84% being singletons. The TCR originated in a man between 65 and 85 years old with acute or convalescent COVID-19. Specimen: peripheral blood. V is TRBV5-4 and J is TRBJ2-2; a weak D match, TRBD2 (5 bases). Here the CDR3 DNA reads TGTGCCAGCAGCTTGGCGGGAAACGCGAACACCGGGGAGCTGTTTTTT. It translates to CASSLAGNANTGELFF.